Below are 30 T cell receptor beta chains sequenced from a single sample in a study of shared clonotypes between healthy human individuals. The protocol was immunoSEQ multiplex PCR, while the TCRdb copy is restricted to in-frame clones and leaves out a portion. Of about 1.5 million clones listed, approximately 98% were seen once; the top ten hold less than 0.55%. Sequencing used naive CD4+ T cells sorted from blood. Subset: CD45RA+ positively selected. The source is a man aged 30-40 years in good health.

The J gene is TRBJ2-7, the V gene TRBV2; no clear D. Deletions cut 3 bases from V and 0 bases from J, with 9 bases between. This CDR3 has 14 residues. In germline, CDR1 is SNHLY, CDR2 FYNNEI. The CDR3 sequence: CASSDHAYSYEQYF. DNA of the CDR3: TGTGCCAGCAGTGATCACGCATACTCCTACGAGCAGTACTTC.

V and J are TRBV6-6 and TRBJ2-7; TRBD1 matches at 10 bases. Trimming cost V 5 bases and J 0 bases; bases outside gene matches: 4. The CDR3 spans 15 residues. Germline V gene sequence: CDR1 MNHNY, CDR2 SVGAGI (reference sequence). The CDR3: CASSARDRGSYEQYF. The CDR3 DNA is TGTGCCAGCAGTGCCCGGGACAGGGGCTCCTACGAGCAGTACTTC.

A remark on this clone: The sample carries other DNA sequences with the same CDR3. The gene calls are TRBV7-3 and TRBJ2-2; D remains unclear. The V gene lost 8 bases and the J gene lost 2 bases, with 9 bases spanning the gap. The germline V gene has CDR1 SGHTA and CDR2 FQGTGA. The CDR3 totals 13 residues. CDR3 nucleotide sequence: TGTGCCAGCTCTTTTACAAACACCGGGGAGCTGTTTTTT. It yields the protein CASSFTNTGELFF. The full variable domain, completed using reference TRBV7-3 and TRBJ2-2, is GAGVSQTPSNKVTEKGKYVELRCDPISGHTALYWYRQSLGQGPEFLIYFQGTGAADDSGLPNDRFFAVRPEGSVSTLKIQRTERGDSAVYLCASSFTNTGELFFGEGSRLTVL.

This chain connects TRBV5-1 to TRBJ2-7; D unclear. This CDR3 is 13 amino acids long. Germline values: CDR1 SGHRS, CDR2 YFSETQ. V lost 0 bases, J lost 6 bases, and 10 bases lay in between. CDR3 coding DNA: TGCGCCAGCAGCTTGGAGGTAGGGCCCGAGCAGTACTTC. Translation: CASSLEVGPEQYF.

The chain employs TRBV19 and TRBJ2-3, with D possibly being TRBD2 (5 bases). The length of the CDR3 is 13 residues. V was cut by 0 bases and J by 8 bases, with 9 bases left in between. CDR1 LNHDA and CDR2 SQIVND come from the germline V gene (reference sequence). CDR3 region: CASSIDQAGTQYF. The CDR3 DNA follows: TGTGCCAGTAGTATAGATCAGGCGGGTACGCAGTATTTT.

V gene TRBV18 combines with J gene TRBJ2-5, with D perhaps being TRBD1 or TRBD2 (5 bases each). This CDR3 has 14 residues. The germline V gene encodes CDR1 KGHSH and CDR2 LQKENI. V lost 2 bases to trimming and J lost 4 bases, with 11 bases between them. As DNA, the CDR3 is TGTGCCAGCTCACCAACATCAGGGAGAGAGACCCAGTACTTC. Its translation: CASSPTSGRETQYF. The variable domain in full, with the rest retrieved from reference TRBV18 and TRBJ2-5, is NAGVMQNPRHLVRRRGQEARLRCSPMKGHSHVYWYRQLPEEGLKFMVYLQKENIIDESGMPKERFSAEFPKEGPSILRIQQVVRGDSAAYFCASSPTSGRETQYFGPGTRLLVL.

With regard to this clone: At one end the junction does not follow the germline gene, possibly because of a read error. The chain combines TRBV18 with TRBJ2-3, with D possibly TRBD1 on 8 matching bases. This CDR3 is 16 amino acids long. CDR1 and CDR2 from the germline V gene are KGHSH and LQKENI. The CDR3 region has the DNA TGTGCCAGCTCATCTAGAGGACAGGGAGGGACAGGTACGCAGTATTTT. This sequence encodes CASSSRGQGGTGTQYF.

In this sample, this clone turned up a few times. The same CDR3 arises from other DNA sequences in this sample as well. The V gene is TRBV5-1, the J gene TRBJ2-7, with D unresolved. Looked up from germline, CDR1 is SGHRS and CDR2 is YFSETQ. The CDR3 totals 13 residues. V lost 0 bases and J 1 base, leaving 5 bases between the germline ends. The CDR3 here is CASSLGQSYEQYF. CDR3 DNA sequence: TGCGCCAGCAGCTTGGGGCAGTCCTACGAGCAGTACTTC.

This rearrangement joins TRBV10-1 to TRBJ2-1; a possible D gene is TRBD2 (5 bases). The CDR3 sequence is 15 residues long. V gave up 6 bases and J gave up 7 bases, with 19 bases separating them. Germline V gene data show CDR1 as WNHNN and CDR2 as SYGVQD (reference sequence). In DNA form, the CDR3 reads TGCGCCAGCAGCCTGGACTCCCGACGTCGAAATGAGCAGTTCTTC. This encodes CASSLDSRRRNEQFF.

The chain couples TRBV7-9 to TRBJ2-3; 9 bases align to TRBD1. Germline CDR1 SEHNR, CDR2 FQNEAQ (reference sequence). V was clipped by 8 bases and J by 2 bases; unmatched bases: 8. CDR3 length equals 15 residues. The CDR3 loop is CASLLWDRVTDTQYF. As DNA, the CDR3 is TGTGCCAGCCTTCTTTGGGACAGGGTCACAGATACGCAGTATTTT.

CDR3 amino acids: CASALPSGLAAYNEQFF. The CDR3 nucleotides are TGTGCCAGCGCCCTCCCCAGTGGGCTAGCGGCCTACAATGAGCAGTTCTTC. The V gene is TRBV2, the J gene TRBJ2-1, with 7 nucleotides matching TRBD2. The CDR3 is 17 residues long. Germline loops: CDR1 SNHLY, CDR2 FYNNEI. V was pared by 8 bases and J by 2 bases, with 15 bases of the junction left unmatched.

The chain links TRBV7-2 to TRBJ2-5; D unclear. V shed 1 base and J shed 7 bases, with 13 bases lying between them. Per germline, CDR1 SGHTA and CDR2 FQGNSA. The CDR3 consists of 14 residues. As DNA, the CDR3 is TGTGCCAGCAGCTTAGATGGTCTTTTCGGGACCCAGTACTTC. It translates to CASSLDGLFGTQYF.

J is TRBJ1-5 and V is TRBV6-1, with D unclear. V dropped 8 bases and J dropped 2 bases, with 10 bases sitting between them. The CDR3 sequence is 13 residues long. The germline CDR1 and CDR2 sequences are MNHNS and SASEGT. The CDR3 is CASGGNGNQPQHF. The CDR3 bases are TGTGCCAGCGGAGGTAACGGCAATCAGCCCCAGCATTTT.

The rearrangement links TRBV7-9 to TRBJ1-5; maybe TRBD1 (6 bases). CDR1 SEHNR and CDR2 FQNEAQ come from the germline V gene (reference sequence). The CDR3 covers 15 residues. V lost 5 bases and J lost 2, with 13 bases in between. The DNA for the CDR3 is TGTGCCAGCAGCCGGCCGGGGGGCGGCAATCAGCCCCAGCATTTT. Translating it yields CASSRPGGGNQPQHF.

The rearrangement joins TRBV9 to TRBJ2-7; D is possibly TRBD1 (6 bases). This CDR3 comprises 13 residues. CDR1 is SGDLS and CDR2 is YYNGEE in the germline V gene. V was pared by 4 bases and J by 2 bases, with 10 bases between. The CDR3 reads CASSNGQTYEQYF. The CDR3, as DNA: TGTGCCAGCAGCAACGGACAGACCTACGAGCAGTACTTC.

About this clone: Other DNA sequences within the sample encode an identical CDR3. V gene TRBV5-4 combines with J gene TRBJ2-7; no definite D call. This CDR3 has 14 residues. V lost 0 bases to trimming and J lost 2 bases, with 9 bases between them. Germline-derived CDR1 and CDR2 are SGHNT and YYREEE (reference sequence). The DNA of the CDR3 is TGTGCCAGCAGCTTGGACGGCAGGCCCTACGAGCAGTACTTC. It specifies CASSLDGRPYEQYF.

The V and J genes are TRBV25-1 and TRBJ2-3, with D possibly being TRBD2 (6 bases). This CDR3 is 16 amino acids long. CDR1 and CDR2 from the germline V gene are MGHDK and SYGVNS. Trimming pared 5 bases from V and 5 bases from J, leaving 20 bases between. The DNA for the CDR3 is TGTGCCAGCAGTCCCCTTAAGGGAGGCAGGGTAGATACGCAGTATTTT. This codes for CASSPLKGGRVDTQYF. Based on the CDR3 plus reference TRBV25-1 and TRBJ2-3, the full variable domain is EADIYQTPRYLVIGTGKKITLECSQTMGHDKMYWYQQDPGMELHLIHYSYGVNSTEKGDLSSESTVSRIRTEHFPLTLESARPSHTSQYLCASSPLKGGRVDTQYFGPGTRLTVL.

The gene calls are TRBV28 and TRBJ1-1; D unclear. The CDR3 totals 14 residues. V gave up 1 base and J gave up 0 bases, with 6 bases separating them. Germline V gene data show CDR1 as MDHEN and CDR2 as SYDVKM. The CDR3 bases are TGTGCCAGCAGTTTATCATTAATGAACACTGAAGCTTTCTTT. As protein: CASSLSLMNTEAFF. Full variable domain (missing parts from reference TRBV28 and TRBJ1-1): DVKVTQSSRYLVKRTGEKVFLECVQDMDHENMFWYRQDPGLGLRLIYFSYDVKMKEKGDIPEGYSVSREKKERFSLILESASTNQTSMYLCASSLSLMNTEAFFGQGTRLTVV.

Remarks on this clone: Other DNA sequences of this sample code for an identical CDR3. The chain is built from TRBV5-1 and TRBJ2-7; TRBD1 agrees at 10 bases. J gave up 4 bases and V 0 bases, and 4 bases lay outside the gene matches. Germline assignment: CDR1 SGHRS and CDR2 YFSETQ. This CDR3 contains 15 residues. The CDR3: CASSLGTGGNYEQYF. CDR3 in DNA: TGCGCCAGCAGCTTGGGGACAGGGGGAAATTACGAGCAGTACTTC.

Comments on this clone: This sample includes further DNA sequences coding for the same CDR3. V is TRBV6-5 and J is TRBJ2-7; possible D gene TRBD1, 6 bases. V was clipped by 6 bases and J by 0 bases, with 9 bases between them. The CDR3 contains 13 residues. CDR1 and CDR2 from the germline V gene are MNHEY and SVGAGI. The CDR3, as DNA: TGTGCCAGCAGACCGACAGGCTCCTACGAGCAGTACTTC. As protein: CASRPTGSYEQYF.

The chain recombines TRBV9 with TRBJ1-1; the D is unclear. This CDR3 is 16 amino acids long. From germline, CDR1 is SGDLS and CDR2 YYNGEE. V lost 0 bases and J 4 bases, leaving 16 bases between the germline ends. The CDR3 spells CASSVAPELVFTEAFF. The CDR3 DNA is TGTGCCAGCAGCGTAGCTCCTGAGTTAGTCTTCACTGAAGCTTTCTTT. Full variable domain (missing parts from reference TRBV9 and TRBJ1-1): DSGVTQTPKHLITATGQRVTLRCSPRSGDLSVYWYQQSLDQGLQFLIQYYNGEERAKGNILERFSAQQFPDLHSELNLSSLELGDSALYFCASSVAPELVFTEAFFGQGTRLTVV.

V gene TRBV5-4 combines with J gene TRBJ2-7; 7 nucleotides agree with TRBD2. This CDR3 comprises 14 residues. V was pared by 5 bases and J by 3 bases, with 8 bases of the junction left unmatched. Germline V gene sequence: CDR1 SGHNT, CDR2 YYREEE (reference sequence). The CDR3 bases are TGTGCCAGCAGTCCAGCGGGATCAATCTACGAGCAGTACTTC. This encodes CASSPAGSIYEQYF. The whole variable domain, filled in from reference TRBV5-4 and TRBJ2-7, reads ETGVTQSPTHLIKTRGQQVTLRCSSQSGHNTVSWYQQALGQGPQFIFQYYREEENGRGNFPPRFSGLQFPNYSSELNVNALELDDSALYLCASSPAGSIYEQYFGPGTRLTVT.

The rearrangement uses TRBV28 and TRBJ2-7; 8 bases are shared with TRBD2. Germline V lookup: CDR1 MDHEN, CDR2 SYDVKM. The CDR3 spans 15 residues. Trimming removed 2 bases from V and 2 bases from J; junction bases left unmatched: 5. CDR3 sequence (DNA): TGTGCCAGCAGTTTAGGTAGCGGGAAGACCTACGAGCAGTACTTC. Translating gives CASSLGSGKTYEQYF.

CDR3 sequence reads: CASSLIGQMNTGELFF. For the CDR3, the DNA is TGTGCCAGCAGCTTAATCGGACAGATGAACACCGGGGAGCTGTTTTTT. J is TRBJ2-2 and V is TRBV7-3; TRBD1 might be the D (6 bases). This CDR3 has 16 residues. The ends were cut back, 1 base at V and 1 base at J, with 10 bases in the middle. CDR1 SGHTA and CDR2 FQGTGA come from the germline V gene.

V gene TRBV29-1 combines with J gene TRBJ2-3, with D hard to call. The V gene lost 8 bases and the J gene lost 1 base, with 13 bases spanning the gap. This CDR3 region has 13 residues. Germline V gene sequence: CDR1 SQVTM, CDR2 ANQGSEA. DNA of the CDR3: TGCAGCACCACTCGGGTCGGCACAGATACGCAGTATTTT. Protein sequence: CSTTRVGTDTQYF.

This chain uses TRBV11-3 with TRBJ2-5, with 8 bases identical to TRBD2. V shed 5 bases and J 4 bases; nucleotides not matched to a gene: 6. There are 14 residues in the CDR3. Germline V gives CDR1 SGHNT, CDR2 YENEEA. Here the CDR3 reads CASSPSRGGETQYF. Written as DNA, the CDR3 is TGTGCCAGCAGCCCTAGTCGGGGGGGAGAGACCCAGTACTTC.

Comment on this clone: The same CDR3 also results from other DNA sequences found in this sample. The J gene is TRBJ2-5, the V gene TRBV14, with D unresolved. Trimming shortened V by 1 base and J by 4 bases, and 4 bases separated the two germline ends. The CDR3 has 12 residues. Looked up from germline, CDR1 is SGHDN and CDR2 is FVKESK. In DNA, the CDR3 is TGTGCCAGCAGCCAAGCGGGAGAGACCCAGTACTTC. As protein: CASSQAGETQYF.

The chain carries TRBV7-9 and TRBJ2-2, with D perhaps matching TRBD1 (5 bases). CDR1 is SEHNR, CDR2 FQNEAQ, per germline (reference sequence). The V end was cut by 3 bases, the J end by 7 bases, with 9 bases between. CDR3 size: 13 residues. The CDR3 loop reads CASSFQGSGELFF. In DNA, the CDR3 is TGTGCCAGCAGCTTTCAGGGAAGCGGGGAGCTGTTTTTT.

J is TRBJ2-1 and V is TRBV7-3; weak D call: TRBD2 (5 bases). Trimming took 4 bases from V and 3 from J, leaving 10 bases between them. CDR3 size: 14 residues. CDR1 and CDR2 from the germline V gene are SGHTA and FQGTGA. CDR3 DNA sequence: TGTGCCAGCAGCTCCCGAACTAGCTACAATGAGCAGTTCTTC. Amino acid sequence: CASSSRTSYNEQFF.

This clone was counted a single time. J is TRBJ1-2 and V is TRBV27; TRBD1 is a possible D gene (5 bases). V shed 3 bases and J shed 2 bases, with 7 bases lying between them. Germline V gene data show CDR1 as MNHEY and CDR2 as SMNVEV (reference sequence). The CDR3 length is 13 residues. The CDR3 sequence is CASSFAGNYGYTF. The CDR3 DNA follows: TGTGCCAGCAGTTTTGCAGGGAACTATGGCTACACCTTC.